These T cell receptor beta chains were read from a single sample in a study of CXCR3-negative and CXCR3-positive naive CD8 T cells. TCRdb reworked the 5' RACE reads into one entry per CDR3 protein, no DNA. Seen in this sample are about 89,000 distinct CDR3 sequences; the ten most common clones hold 0.53%. The sample comprised naive CXCR3+ CD8+ T cells from blood. Source of these receptors: a human donor in good health. Some clones in this sample may be carry-over from other donors' samples. The CDR3 runs from the conserved cysteine through the conserved F or W. The order of the fields is CDR3 protein, J gene, V gene.

CASSLGEALEQFF,TRBJ2-1,TRBV5-6
CASSTDRVAAQYF,TRBJ2-3,TRBV12-3/TRBV12-4
CASSWDDGGSGYTF,TRBJ1-2,TRBV7-2
CASRFGGGPEQYF,TRBJ2-7,TRBV7-6
CSADLAGAYNEQFF,TRBJ2-1,TRBV29-1
CASSSRDITNYGYTF,TRBJ1-2,TRBV13
CASSPDPGDLNTGELFF,TRBJ2-2,TRBV7-2
CASSPEGTSYQQGEGRGYTF,TRBJ1-2,TRBV11-2
CASSRTSGPDTQYF,TRBJ2-3,TRBV7-6
CASRTWEGGPYEQYF,TRBJ2-7,TRBV7-8
CASSLGGDNEQYF,TRBJ2-7,TRBV7-2
CASQGTTDTQYF,TRBJ2-3,TRBV2
CSVEVRANTEAFF,TRBJ1-1,TRBV29-1
CASLPGEGETQYF,TRBJ2-5,TRBV11-2
CASSLTEVYEQYF,TRBJ2-7,TRBV28
CAIGTDISYEQYF,TRBJ2-7,TRBV10-3
CASRTGADTQYF,TRBJ2-3,TRBV12-3/TRBV12-4